Included here is one T cell receptor (beta chain) sequence, with context. The antigen is unknown. The sample originates from a study of T-cell memory formation after mild COVID-19. Study context: Clusters of TCRs were largely donor specific. Regarding the study as a whole: There was no confirmation that second-wave clones peaking on day 37 were SARS-CoV-2 specific.

TCRdb used MiXCR to reprocess the 5' RACE reads, holding one entry per CDR3 protein. This sample yields hundreds of thousands of distinct CDR3 sequences, of which roughly 21% are seen a single time; around 9.2% belongs to the top ten. This TCR was recovered from an adult woman who had mild COVID-19 (a few samples of this study predate the infection). Cell type and time point are not known. Sample: PBMCs or a T cell subset sorted from them (not recorded which).

This chain's CDR3 is CSVSGTGSSYEQYF. The CDR3 DNA reads as TGCAGCGTGTCCGGGACAGGCTCTTCCTACGAGCAGTACTTC. The rearrangement uses TRBV29-1 and TRBJ2-7; 8 bases are shared with TRBD1. J gave up 1 base and V 6 bases, and 8 bases lay outside the gene matches. Germline assignment: CDR1 SQVTM and CDR2 ANQGSEA. The CDR3 is 14 residues long.